This entry concerns a single T cell receptor (beta chain). Antigen: not known. Here immunoSEQ multiplex PCR was the method, and the copy in TCRdb shows in-frame clones only, minus some. Of approximately 270,000 clones in the sample, 90% were seen once. V shed 7 bases, J shed 4 bases, and the junction held 5 bases outside the gene matches. The length of the CDR3 is 14 residues. From germline, CDR1 is SGDLS and CDR2 YYNGEE. This specimen belongs to a study of cytomegalovirus exposure and HLA in healthy donors. Points from the study as a whole: The TCR clusters that emerged in the first cohort tended, a later analysis found, to co-occur in the approximately 130 validation repertoires. With high specificity and sensitivity, the classifier reportedly diagnosed cytomegalovirus status.

The material sequenced was PBMCs. The origin of this receptor is a woman younger than 30 in good health and CMV-seronegative. J is TRBJ2-1 and V is TRBV9, with 10 bases lining up with TRBD2. The CDR3 nucleotides are TGTGCCAGCGGAAGCGGGGGGGCTTACAATGAGCAGTTCTTC. Amino acids: CASGSGGAYNEQFF.